The 23 T cell receptor beta chains in this list originate from one sample, sequenced in a study of post-analysis software for immune sequencing data. General study results and limits: Patients carried roughly five TRBV segments more frequently than controls did, and TRBV5-6, TRBV5-1 and TRBV20-1 were among them.

Researchers reported that TCR beta cDNA libraries carried unique molecular identifiers. TCRdb ran MiXCR on the PCR reads and lists one entry per CDR3 protein. The sample has about 820,000 distinct CDR3 sequences, around 53% seen once; the top ten hold approximately 4.5%. The antigens for these receptors are not known. Sequenced material: blood. The receptor source for this set is a girl between 5 and 17 years old with multiple sclerosis.

The rearrangement joins TRBV20-1 to TRBJ1-5; D is ambiguous. The CDR3 runs 12 residues. Germline assignment: CDR1 DFQATT and CDR2 SNEGSKA (reference sequence). The V gene lost 2 bases and the J gene lost 7 bases, with 9 bases spanning the gap. The CDR3 spells CSARQLGQPQHF. In nucleotides, the CDR3 is TGCAGTGCTAGACAGCTCGGACAGCCCCAGCATTTT.

Comments on this clonotype: One junction end does not reproduce the germline sequence, and a read error may be involved. The genes are TRBV3-1 and TRBJ2-5; 12 positions match TRBD2. This CDR3 is 17 amino acids long. CDR1 is LGHDT, CDR2 YNNKEL, per germline (reference sequence). The CDR3 loop reads CASSQGVTSGGQETQYF. The DNA of the CDR3 is TGCGCCAGCAGCCAAGGGGTGACTAGCGGGGGACAAGAGACCCAGTACTTC.

This clonotype has just a few counts. The chain links TRBV5-1 to TRBJ2-1, with 7 bases that match TRBD1. The V gene end was trimmed by 1 base and the J gene end by 5 bases; junction bases not matched to a gene: 3. Germline V lookup: CDR1 SGHRS, CDR2 YFSETQ. The CDR3 totals 14 residues. This chain's CDR3 is CASSLTGVDNEQFF. Written as DNA, the CDR3 is TGCGCCAGCAGCTTGACAGGGGTGGACAATGAGCAGTTCTTC.

The chain couples TRBV4-1 to TRBJ2-3; 13 nucleotides agree with TRBD2. The J segment lost 2 bases and the V segment lost 2 bases, leaving 4 bases of the junction unmatched. This CDR3 region has 17 residues. CDR1 and CDR2 (germline): MGHRA, YSYEKL. CDR3 nucleotide sequence: TGCGCCAGCAGCCAAAGGGGACTAGCGGGAAACACAGATACGCAGTATTTT. Its protein is CASSQRGLAGNTDTQYF.

The chain employs TRBV20-1 and TRBJ2-7; no firm D call. In germline, CDR1 is DFQATT, CDR2 SNEGSKA (reference sequence). Trimming cost V 1 base and J 2 bases, with 9 bases left between them. CDR3 length: 13 residues. CDR3 bases: TGCAGTGCTAGAGGTGCAGTAGCCTACGAGCAGTACTTC. It codes for CSARGAVAYEQYF.

V and J are TRBV5-6 and TRBJ2-6; TRBD1 aligns across 9 bases. Germline V gene sequence: CDR1 SGHDT, CDR2 YYEEEE. The length of the CDR3 is 16 residues. V gave up 3 bases and J gave up 4 bases; unmatched junction bases: 5. The CDR3 DNA follows: TGTGCCAGCAGCTCACAGGGGGCCGGGGGGGCCAACGTCCTGACTTTC. Translation gives CASSSQGAGGANVLTF. Combining the CDR3 with reference TRBV5-6 and TRBJ2-6 gives the whole variable domain DAGVTQSPTHLIKTRGQQVTLRCSPKSGHDTVSWYQQALGQGPQFIFQYYEEEERQRGNFPDRFSGHQFPNYSSELNVNALLLGDSALYLCASSSQGAGGANVLTFGAGSRLTVL.

The rearrangement joins TRBV12-3 or TRBV12-4 to TRBJ2-1; D uncertain. With 5 bases removed from V and 0 bases from J, the gap between germline ends came to 8 bases. The CDR3 is 14 amino acids. The CDR3 spells CASSPPDSYNEQFF. Here the CDR3 DNA reads TGTGCCAGCAGTCCTCCCGACTCCTACAATGAGCAGTTCTTC.

This clonotype was observed a few times. The rearrangement uses TRBV20-1 and TRBJ2-3, with TRBD2 identical over 13 bases. CDR3 length: 15 residues. Germline loops: CDR1 DFQATT, CDR2 SNEGSKA (reference sequence). Trimming cost V 3 bases and J 6 bases; bases outside gene matches: 6. Written as DNA, the CDR3 is TGCAGTGCTAGCACTAGCGGGAGGGCAGGGGATACGCAGTATTTT. The encoded protein is CSASTSGRAGDTQYF.

V and J are TRBV7-6 and TRBJ2-7; 8 positions agree with TRBD2. Germline V CDR1 and CDR2: SGHVS, FNYEAQ. Trimming at V came to 3 bases and at J to 12 bases, leaving 16 bases not matched to a gene. CDR3 size: 15 residues. Written as DNA, the CDR3 is TGTGCCAGCAGCTTGGCCGGTGGAGCGGGAGAACAGAGGTACTTC. This translates into CASSLAGGAGEQRYF.

The chain recombines TRBV14 with TRBJ2-4, with D maybe TRBD2 (6 bases). Trimming removed 5 bases at V and 13 bases at J, with 15 bases between. The germline V gene encodes CDR1 SGHDN and CDR2 FVKESK. The CDR3 covers 12 residues. The CDR3 bases are TGTGCCAGCAGCTCCCAGCGGGCAGAGCAGTACTTC. It yields the protein CASSSQRAEQYF.

V gene TRBV29-1 combines with J gene TRBJ1-5; 8 nucleotides align to TRBD1. Trimming at V came to 7 bases and at J to 3 bases, leaving 8 bases not matched to a gene. The CDR3 spans 14 residues. Germline V CDR1 and CDR2: SQVTM, ANQGSEA. The CDR3 loop is CSALSGGYNQPQHF. Written as DNA, the CDR3 is TGCAGCGCTCTATCAGGGGGCTACAATCAGCCCCAGCATTTT. Variable domain in full (rest from reference TRBV29-1 and TRBJ1-5): SAVISQKPSRDICQRGTSLTIQCQVDSQVTMMFWYRQQPGQSLTLIATANQGSEATYESGFVIDKFPISRPNLTFSTLTVSNMSPEDSSIYLCSALSGGYNQPQHFGDGTRLSIL.

The chain is built from TRBV20-1 and TRBJ2-1, with 16 bases identical to TRBD2. This CDR3 region has 20 residues. V shed 1 base, J shed 0 bases, and the junction held 9 bases outside the gene matches. The germline gives CDR1 DFQATT, CDR2 SNEGSKA (reference sequence). The CDR3 region has the DNA TGCAGTGCTAGAGGGACGCCGGGACTAGCGGGAGGGAACTCCTACAATGAGCAGTTCTTC. It translates to CSARGTPGLAGGNSYNEQFF.

This clonotype was seen only a few times. The rearrangement joins TRBV15 to TRBJ2-7; 9 bases line up with TRBD2. This CDR3 contains 16 residues. V shed 1 base, J shed 6 bases, and the junction held 10 bases outside the gene matches. Germline CDR1 is LNHNV and CDR2 is YYDKDF (reference sequence). The chain's CDR3 is CATSRVRLAASAEQYF. DNA of the CDR3: TGTGCCACCAGCAGAGTTCGACTAGCGGCCTCGGCCGAGCAGTACTTC.

This clonotype appeared a few times. The gene calls are TRBV10-3 and TRBJ2-1; no firm D call. CDR3 length equals 13 residues. CDR1 and CDR2 from the germline V gene are ENHRY and SYGVKD. V was trimmed by 2 bases and J by 9 bases, leaving 11 bases between them. CDR3 nucleotide sequence: TGTGCCATCAGTGAGATGTCCGCGGTTGAGCAGTTCTTC. Amino acid sequence: CAISEMSAVEQFF.

The chain is built from TRBV5-1 and TRBJ2-1, with D possibly matching TRBD2 (6 bases). The CDR3 is made up of 14 amino acids. Germline V lookup: CDR1 SGHRS, CDR2 YFSETQ. The V and J ends lost 7 bases and 9 bases respectively, with 20 bases between them. CDR3 DNA sequence: TGCGCCAGCCGCCGCGGGGATACCGACGGTGAGCAGTTCTTC. This encodes CASRRGDTDGEQFF. Combining the CDR3 with reference TRBV5-1 and TRBJ2-1 gives the whole variable domain KAGVTQTPRYLIKTRGQQVTLSCSPISGHRSVSWYQQTPGQGLQFLFEYFSETQRNKGNFPGRFSGRQFSNSRSEMNVSTLELGDSALYLCASRRGDTDGEQFFGPGTRLTVL.

This clonotype was found a few times. The gene calls are TRBV2 and TRBJ1-6, with D possibly being TRBD1 (6 bases). V gave up 5 bases and J gave up 10 bases, with 18 bases separating them. The CDR3 extends over 15 amino acids. CDR1 is SNHLY and CDR2 is FYNNEI in the germline V gene. The CDR3 sequence: CASSREGGVGSPLHF. DNA for the CDR3: TGTGCCAGCAGTCGAGAGGGGGGGGTCGGCTCACCCCTCCACTTT.

This clonotype came up a few times. V usage is TRBV7-9 and J usage is TRBJ2-5, with TRBD2 as a possible D gene (6 bases). V lost 2 bases, J lost 5 bases, and 12 bases lay in between. The CDR3 is 14 residues long. Germline values: CDR1 SEHNR, CDR2 FQNEAQ (reference sequence). The DNA of the CDR3 is TGTGCCAGCAGCTTACCTCGCCGGGGGGAGACCCAGTACTTC. Amino acids: CASSLPRRGETQYF. Complete variable domain (other parts from reference TRBV7-9 and TRBJ2-5): DTGVSQNPRHKITKRGQNVTFRCDPISEHNRLYWYRQTLGQGPEFLTYFQNEAQLEKSRLLSDRFSAERPKGSFSTLEIQRTEQGDSAMYLCASSLPRRGETQYFGPGTRLLVL.

The chain combines TRBV20-1 with TRBJ1-5, with D tentatively TRBD1 (6 bases). V was cut by 1 base and J by 4 bases, with 14 bases left in between. This CDR3 comprises 15 residues. Germline CDR1 is DFQATT and CDR2 is SNEGSKA (reference sequence). The CDR3 loop is CSARVSGALNQPQHF. The CDR3 DNA reads as TGCAGTGCTAGAGTTTCGGGGGCACTTAATCAGCCCCAGCATTTT.

This sequence joins TRBV5-1 and TRBJ1-1, with D hard to call. Germline V gene lookup returns CDR1 SGHRS and CDR2 YFSETQ. This CDR3 has 13 residues. V was shortened by 4 bases and J by 3 bases, with 10 bases between the two germline ends. The CDR3 region has the DNA TGCGCCAGCAGCAATGAAGAATACACTGAAGCTTTCTTT. Protein: CASSNEEYTEAFF.

The V gene is TRBV12-3 or TRBV12-4, the J gene TRBJ2-1; D unclear. This CDR3 is built from 12 residues. V lost 4 bases and J lost 10, with 11 bases in between. The CDR3 protein is CASSSQGWEQFF. The CDR3 DNA follows: TGTGCCAGCAGTTCTCAAGGTTGGGAGCAGTTCTTC.

The V call is TRBV29-1, the J call TRBJ2-5, with 7 positions matching TRBD2. There are 12 residues in the CDR3. The germline gives CDR1 SQVTM, CDR2 ANQGSEA. V lost 4 bases to trimming and J lost 11 bases; unmatched junction nucleotides: 10. Here the CDR3 reads CSVASGASVQYF. CDR3 DNA: TGCAGCGTTGCAAGCGGGGCCTCCGTGCAGTACTTC. The complete variable domain, with remaining parts taken from reference TRBV29-1 and TRBJ2-5, reads SAVISQKPSRDICQRGTSLTIQCQVDSQVTMMFWYRQQPGQSLTLIATANQGSEATYESGFVIDKFPISRPNLTFSTLTVSNMSPEDSSIYLCSVASGASVQYFGPGTRLLVL.

The chain has TRBV5-5 and TRBJ2-1; 7 nucleotides line up with TRBD2. Trimming took 6 bases from V and 0 from J; bases not matched to a gene: 12. The CDR3 has 17 amino acids. Germline V gene data show CDR1 as SGHKS and CDR2 as YYEKEE (reference sequence). The CDR3 loop reads CASTRGGRGSSYNEQFF. CDR3 DNA sequence: TGTGCCAGCACCCGAGGTGGGCGGGGGAGCTCCTACAATGAGCAGTTCTTC.

To note about this clonotype: This may come from a read error, since a much larger clone is one base off. The genes are TRBV6-4 and TRBJ2-1; TRBD2 agrees at 9 bases. This CDR3 has 16 residues. Germline-derived CDR1 and CDR2 are MRHNA and SNTAGT. CDR3 nucleotides: TGTGCCGGCAGTCCTGCACCGGGACTAGCACAGAATGAGCAGTTCTTC. This codes for CAGSPAPGLAQNEQFF.